This is a list of T cell receptor beta chains from one sample in a study of cytomegalovirus exposure and HLA in healthy donors. Some clones are missing from TCRdb's copy, which holds only in-frame ones; the method was immunoSEQ multiplex PCR. This sample yields 110,000 to 150,000 clones, of which 76% are seen a single time; around 1.9% belongs to the top ten. The specimen sequenced was PBMCs. Every receptor here comes from a woman between 35 and 50 years old in good health and CMV-seronegative. CDR3s leave out the opening cysteine and the closing phenylalanine or tryptophan.

V	CDR3
TRBV5-6	ASRPSFRGGAVYEQY
TRBV28	ASSLPRGTGGSYNSPLH
TRBV27	ASSLLAGTGELF
TRBV7-9	SSSILPTTRVQKEAF
TRBV6-6	ASSYLLASTDTQY
TRBV4-1	ASSQDRDRTYEQY
TRBV5-6	ASSLLITSGQRYGYT
TRBV5-4	ASSLRGSTDTQY
TRBV14	ASSQDRTSGERGNEQF
TRBV28	ASSLGQGDGYT
TRBV14	ASSPLSGGSSGRILDEQF
TRBV10-3	AIRPGQGREGQETQY
TRBV7-9	SSSSSGLTEAF
TRBV15	ATSRGGLTGRETQY
TRBV5-1	ASRFGGDTEAF
TRBV6-1	ASRQTNEKLF
TRBV5-4	ASSFEGGPETQY
TRBV28	ASSLMAGTEAF
TRBV30	AWSWEGGYT
TRBV5-6	ASSLKGPDAADTQY
TRBV25-1	ASSESGVGEKLF
TRBV18	ASSPDFSYEQY
TRBV7-7	ASSPMTGFPSGANVLT
TRBV4-2	ASISSRGWDTEAF
TRBV4-2	ASSQDGYRSLGYT
TRBV14	ASSQTGYGYT
TRBV15	ATSRPAGPSSGYGYT
TRBV5-1	ASSTGMIGELF
TRBV19	ASSSSRGWTEAF
TRBV28	ASSYGQLLSPLH
TRBV27	ASSSLTGAQH
TRBV5-4	ASSFSTTYNEQF
TRBV11-2	ASSLDRPFYNEQF
TRBV28	ASSPQGQGANYGYT
TRBV18	ASSPLGRSGNTIY
TRBV19	ASSLDTSPLNYGYT
TRBV4-1	ASSLLEGGEYGYT
TRBV5-1	ASSLVAGESGNTQY
TRBV6-5	ASSRTSGGGDTQY
TRBV2	ASRPGQGHQPQH
TRBV7-8	ASSFPGQGNYEQY
TRBV11-1	ASSTRDYEQY
TRBV5-1	ASSSGTGGVEAF
TRBV25-1	ASSEFSPAGGAIQF
TRBV29-1	SVDGGYT
TRBV7-9	SSSLAEAGGNYGYT
TRBV21-1	ASSKVPGANYGYT
TRBV27	ASSWGLGRGGDGYT
TRBV6-1	ASSVQGSAGELF
TRBV9	ASTEVPGGETQY
TRBV5-1	ASRPGQGVPEQF